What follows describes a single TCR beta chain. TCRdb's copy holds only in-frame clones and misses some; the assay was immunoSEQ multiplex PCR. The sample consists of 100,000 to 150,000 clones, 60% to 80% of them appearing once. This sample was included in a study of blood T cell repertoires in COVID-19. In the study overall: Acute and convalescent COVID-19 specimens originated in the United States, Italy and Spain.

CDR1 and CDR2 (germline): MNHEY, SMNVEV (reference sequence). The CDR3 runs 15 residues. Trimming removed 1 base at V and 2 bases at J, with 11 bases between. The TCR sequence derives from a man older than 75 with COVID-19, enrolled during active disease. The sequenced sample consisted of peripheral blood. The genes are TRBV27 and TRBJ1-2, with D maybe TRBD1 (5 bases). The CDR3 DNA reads TGTGCCAGCAGTTTATACGGGGGATTGAACTATGGCTACACCTTC. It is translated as CASSLYGGLNYGYTF.